Listed below are T cell receptor beta chains from one sample, sequenced in a study of identical twins. Each CDR3 protein is one row after TCRdb ran MiXCR on the 5' RACE reads. The sample carries approximately 1.8 million distinct CDR3 sequences, under 35% recorded once. The sample consisted of cord blood. The receptor set was obtained from a newborn girl in good health. The CDR3 runs from the conserved cysteine through the conserved F or W. Some rows have no size entry. The others give once, few or many, or a class for an expanded clone.

v_call	clone_size	j_call	cdr3_aa
TRBV20-1	.	TRBJ2-3	CSQQRLTDTQYF
TRBV4-1	.	TRBJ2-1	CASSQPTRVRYNEQFF
TRBV5-1	.	TRBJ1-2	CASSLNAGPNYGYTF
TRBV20-1	few	TRBJ2-3	CSARDPGPTDTQYF
TRBV20-1	.	TRBJ1-1	CSASLPGRGHTEAFF
TRBV12-3/TRBV12-4	.	TRBJ1-1	CASSLTRQNTEAFF
TRBV10-3	.	TRBJ2-3	CAISLQRVSSTNTQYF
TRBV4-1	few	TRBJ2-3	CASSQGQGTGDTQYF
TRBV20-1	.	TRBJ2-7	CSAILPPRSSYEQYF
TRBV5-1	few	TRBJ1-4	CASREGISTNEKLFF
TRBV28	few	TRBJ2-1	CASRQTTPSQSNEQFF
TRBV9	.	TRBJ2-7	CASSVTTSGEAEQYF
TRBV20-1	.	TRBJ2-3	CSATDRGGTDTQYF
TRBV2	.	TRBJ1-2	CASSVLTAGYTF
TRBV28	few	TRBJ2-1	CASMPSGSSYNEQFF
TRBV2	many	TRBJ2-7	CASSWDRAAYEQYF
TRBV7-2	many	TRBJ2-7	CASSLAQGTYEQYF